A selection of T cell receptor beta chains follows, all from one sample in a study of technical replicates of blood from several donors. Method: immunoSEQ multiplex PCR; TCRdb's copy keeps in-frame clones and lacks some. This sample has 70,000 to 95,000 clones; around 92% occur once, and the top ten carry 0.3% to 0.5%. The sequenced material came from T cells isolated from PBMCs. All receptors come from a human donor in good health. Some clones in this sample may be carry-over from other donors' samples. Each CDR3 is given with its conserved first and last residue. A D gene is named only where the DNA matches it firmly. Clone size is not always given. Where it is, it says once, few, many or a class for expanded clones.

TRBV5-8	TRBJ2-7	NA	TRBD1	TGTGCCAGCAGCTTGGCGGGGCTGACAGGGAACGAGCAGTACTTC	CASSLAGLTGNEQYF
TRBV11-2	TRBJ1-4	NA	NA	TGTGCCAGCAGCCAAGGGGTGGGGGGTGAAAAACTGTTTTTT	CASSQGVGGEKLFF
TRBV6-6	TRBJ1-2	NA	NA	TGTGCCAGCGTGGGGGCAGGCGGGGGCTACACCTTC	CASVGAGGGYTF
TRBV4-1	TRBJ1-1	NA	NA	TGCGCCAGCAGCCAAGCAGGGGCGGGCACTGAAGCTTTCTTT	CASSQAGAGTEAFF
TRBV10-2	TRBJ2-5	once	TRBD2	TGCGCCAGCAGTGAGGGGATAGCGGGGATCCAAGAGACCCAGTACTTC	CASSEGIAGIQETQYF
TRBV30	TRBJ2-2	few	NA	TGTGCCTGGAAGATAGCAGGGGTCACCGGGGAGCTGTTTTTT	CAWKIAGVTGELFF
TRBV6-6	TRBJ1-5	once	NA	TGTGCCAGCACCCCGGGAGGGGGTGGGCAGCCCCAGCATTTT	CASTPGGGGQPQHF
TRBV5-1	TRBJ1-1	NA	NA	TGCGCCAGCAGCTGGATACAAGGGGACACTGAAGCTTTCTTT	CASSWIQGDTEAFF
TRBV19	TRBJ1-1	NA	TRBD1	TGTGCCAGTAAGCAGGGACAGTTTTTATTGAACACTGAAGCTTTCTTT	CASKQGQFLLNTEAFF
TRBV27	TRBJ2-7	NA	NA	TGTGCCAGCAGTTTAATGTCATCCTACGAGCAGTACTTC	CASSLMSSYEQYF
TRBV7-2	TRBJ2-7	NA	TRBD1	TGTGCCAGCAGCCCCCTGGCGGACAGGGGATACGAGCAGTACTTC	CASSPLADRGYEQYF
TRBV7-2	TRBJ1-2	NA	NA	TGTGCCAGCAGCTTAGAGTACACGGGCTACACCTTC	CASSLEYTGYTF
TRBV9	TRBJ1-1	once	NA	TGTGCCAGCAGTGCTTTTGATTGGGGGAGGACTGAAGCTTTCTTT	CASSAFDWGRTEAFF
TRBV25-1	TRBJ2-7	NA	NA	TGTGCTAGCAGTGAGGGGCTTCTAGGCGAGCAGTACTTC	CASSEGLLGEQYF
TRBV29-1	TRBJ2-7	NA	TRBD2	TGCAGCGCTTTAGCGGGACCTAACGAACAGTACTTC	CSALAGPNEQYF
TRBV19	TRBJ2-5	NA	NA	TGTGCCAGTAGTGGGACATTCCAAGAGACCCAGTACTTC	CASSGTFQETQYF
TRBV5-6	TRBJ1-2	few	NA	TGTGCCAGCACCCCAGGGTTTAACTATGGCTACACCTTC	CASTPGFNYGYTF
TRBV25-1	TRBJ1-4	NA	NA	TGTGCCTCTCGTCCGGGGGGTGCTTGGGAAAAACTGTTTTTT	CASRPGGAWEKLFF
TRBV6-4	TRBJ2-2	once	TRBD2	TGTGCCAGCAGTGAAAGCGGGAGGGGTTCCGGGGAGCTGTTTTTT	CASSESGRGSGELFF
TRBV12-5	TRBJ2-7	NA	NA	TGTGCTAGTGGTTTGGTACTGGGGGGGGCAAGTTACGAGCAGTACTTC	CASGLVLGGASYEQYF
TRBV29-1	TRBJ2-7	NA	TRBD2	TGCAGCGTTTTACACGGCGGGGGCGAGCAGTACTTC	CSVLHGGGEQYF
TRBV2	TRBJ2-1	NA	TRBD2	TGTGCCAGCAGCAGACTAGCGGGAGGTGCCCATGAGCAGTTCTTC	CASSRLAGGAHEQFF
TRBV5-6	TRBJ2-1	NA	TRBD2	TGTGCCAGCGGGGGACTAGCGGGAGGCTATGAGCAGTTCTTC	CASGGLAGGYEQFF
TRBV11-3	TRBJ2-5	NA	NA	TGTGCCAGCAGCTTGTCAAAGACCCAGTACTTC	CASSLSKTQYF
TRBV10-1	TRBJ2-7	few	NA	TGCGCCAGCAGTGAGTCGAGCTTTGGTTCAGGAGGAAACGAGCAGTACTTC	CASSESSFGSGGNEQYF
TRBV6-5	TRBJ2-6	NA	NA	TGTGCCAGCAGGCAGGGGTACGGGGCCAACGTCCTGACTTTC	CASRQGYGANVLTF
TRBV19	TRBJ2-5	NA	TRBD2	TGTGCCAGTAGTATACTGGCTAGCGGGGGCCAAGAGACCCAGTACTTC	CASSILASGGQETQYF
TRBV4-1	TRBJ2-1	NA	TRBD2	TGCGCCAGCAGCCAAGGAACACTGGCGGGAGGTTTCAATGAGCAGTTCTTC	CASSQGTLAGGFNEQFF
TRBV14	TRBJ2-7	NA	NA	TGTGCCAGCAGCCAATACAGGGACCTCTCCTACGAGCAGTACTTC	CASSQYRDLSYEQYF
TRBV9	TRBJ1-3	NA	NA	TGTGCCAGCAACCCGGGGGGTTCTGGAAACACCATATATTTT	CASNPGGSGNTIYF
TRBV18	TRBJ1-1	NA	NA	TGTGCCAGCTCACCGCAGGAGGGGAGCACTGAAGCTTTCTTT	CASSPQEGSTEAFF
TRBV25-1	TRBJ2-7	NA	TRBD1	TGTGCCAGCAGTTTTGCAGGGGGCAACGAGCAGTACTTC	CASSFAGGNEQYF
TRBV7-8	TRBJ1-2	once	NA	TGTGCCAGCAGCTTGAGGGAATCGAGCTATGGCTACACCTTC	CASSLRESSYGYTF
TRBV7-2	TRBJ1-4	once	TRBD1	TGTGCCAGCAGCTCATCAGGGGGGAATAATGAAAAACTGTTTTTT	CASSSSGGNNEKLFF
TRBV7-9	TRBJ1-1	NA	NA	TGTGCCAGCAGCTTCAGGGATACTGAAGCTTTCTTT	CASSFRDTEAFF
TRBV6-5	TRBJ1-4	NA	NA	TGTGCCAGCAGTTACACGAAGGGGATTCGGGAAAAACTGTTTTTT	CASSYTKGIREKLFF
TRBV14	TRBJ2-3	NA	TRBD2	TGTGCCAGCAGCCTAGCGGGAGGGGACCTCACAGATACGCAGTATTTT	CASSLAGGDLTDTQYF
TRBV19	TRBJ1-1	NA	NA	TGTGCCAGTAGTATATACGTCAGACAGATGAACACTGAAGCTTTCTTT	CASSIYVRQMNTEAFF
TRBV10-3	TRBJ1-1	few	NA	TGTGCCATCAGTGAAAACAGGGTTGGGAACACTGAAGCTTTCTTT	CAISENRVGNTEAFF
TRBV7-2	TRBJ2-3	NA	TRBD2	TGTGCCAGCAGCCCCGGACTAGCGGGAGGGATTAATACAGATACGCAGTATTTT	CASSPGLAGGINTDTQYF
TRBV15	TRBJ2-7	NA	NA	TGTGCCACCAGCACCATTGAGGCGGGCGAGCAGTACTTC	CATSTIEAGEQYF
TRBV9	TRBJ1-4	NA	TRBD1	TGTGCCAGCAGCGTTCGACAGGGGGATGAAAAACTGTTTTTT	CASSVRQGDEKLFF
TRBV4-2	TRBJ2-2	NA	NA	TGTGCCAGCAGCCAAGACCCGAACACCGGGGAGCTGGTTTTT	CASSQDPNTGELVF
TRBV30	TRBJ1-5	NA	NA	TGTGCCTGGAGTGTGAGATATAGCAATCAGCCCCAGCATTTT	CAWSVRYSNQPQHF
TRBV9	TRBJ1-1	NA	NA	TGTGCCAGCAGCGTAGAAACAGGATTCTTGAACACTGAAGCTTTCTTT	CASSVETGFLNTEAFF
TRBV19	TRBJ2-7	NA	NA	TGTGCCAGTAGTTCCCTACGGACAGGGAGTTCAGTAGCGGGCGAGCAGTACTTC	CASSSLRTGSSVAGEQYF
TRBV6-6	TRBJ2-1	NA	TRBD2	TGTGCCAGCAGTCCACTAGCGGGAGAGCATGAGCAGTTCTTC	CASSPLAGEHEQFF
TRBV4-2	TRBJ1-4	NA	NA	TGTGCCAGCAGCTTGGAACGGGAGGAACTGTTTTTT	CASSLEREELFF
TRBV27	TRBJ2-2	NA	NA	TGTGCCAGCAGTTTCGGTGGTAGCGGCGGGGAGCTGTTTTTT	CASSFGGSGGELFF